This T cell receptor beta chain was sequenced in a study of beta chain features in type 1 diabetes (dated by TCRdb to between 2017 and 2018). For the study in its entirety: Patients and healthy donors did not differ in mean age, gender distribution, total cell number or subset yield. A total of roughly 98,000,000 sorted cells were examined across all samples, and RNA yield correlated strongly with the number of cells per subset. The study compared the TCRB repertoires of sorted circulating CD4+ T cell subsets in recently diagnosed type 1 diabetes patients with those in matched healthy donors. Regulatory and stem cell-like memory subsets were isolated from only 8 patients and about eight healthy donors, whereas naive and central memory subsets came from all 30 or so donors. Results the study describes overall, beyond this receptor: HLA sub-analyses involved small numbers of individuals, so any influence of HLA type on TCRB rearrangement remained unresolved. A moderate but significant shortening of TCRB CDR3 length was observed in type 1 diabetes patients in all four CD4+ subsets. Shorter templates might be favored by PCR, yet because patient and control samples were amplified and corrected together, any such skew would affect both groups equally. Because cDNA was sequenced instead of genomic DNA, activated cells with high expression could be over-represented, although the groups did not differ in activation or CD3 levels. The naive, central memory and regulatory TCRB repertoires appeared to resemble one another more closely among patients than among healthy donors. Patients with type 1 diabetes made fewer insertions and deleted more nucleotides at VDJ recombination sites, implying thymic rearrangement abnormalities.

From each donor, a single peripheral blood sample of 100 to 150 mL on average was drawn into heparinised tubes. Naive, central memory, regulatory and stem cell-like memory CD4+ T cells were sorted on a BD FACSAria II using a panel including CD45RO, CCR7, CD25, CD127, CD95 and CD27. Every sorted population had a purity above 95%. PBMCs were isolated right away by Lymphoprep density gradient centrifugation and were stained directly, without culture. To minimize batch effects, samples were stained and sorted in pairs, one healthy donor with one patient per experiment. All of the isolated RNA was reverse transcribed with the High Capacity cDNA Reverse Transcription Kit, so expressed TCRB transcripts were sequenced. Naive, central memory and regulatory T cell samples underwent deep immunoSEQ sequencing, averaging around 3.6 million total reads per sample. Sorted cells were lysed in RLT buffer and RNA was extracted with DNase-treated RNeasy Micro or Mini kits, depending on cell number. To prevent cross-contamination, every cell subset was processed on its own, while patient and healthy donor samples were processed together. The immunoSEQ multiplex PCR was used to amplify TCRB sequences from cDNA, yielding 87-bp fragments that span the CDR3 region. Sequencing of the amplicons was performed on the Illumina HiSeq platform. The original methods were these. PCR bias was corrected computationally using synthetic template baselines, and reads within Hamming distance 2 were collapsed, with unmergeable singletons discarded. Reads were aligned against IMGT to assign V, D and J genes, CDR3 length and insertions or deletions at six rearrangement sites. Within each subset, clonotype counts were normalized to sorted cell number, and only after that were true diversity and Gini coefficients computed with the tcR R package. Repertoire sharing was quantified using the overlap coefficient calculated on TCRB nucleotide sequences. Out-of-frame TCRB sequences from naive cells were analyzed to stand in for the pre-selection repertoire. The table was pulled from immuneACCESS by TCRdb, which kept in-frame rearrangements only. Such tables lose some clones; where checked, under half of the loss comes from unresolved V genes, and the rest has no known cause. V and J calls and clone size are as listed in that table; D and trimming were resolved from the DNA. This sample is represented by 150,000 to 200,000 clones; roughly 59% of them were singletons. Of the sample, approximately 0.09% falls within the top ten clones.

Deletion took 0 bases off V and 4 bases off J, with a span of 13 bases between the germline ends. The CDR3, cysteine through phenylalanine, is 15 amino acids long. Here the CDR3 DNA is all that survives: 45 bases in frame from base 1. Per the germline V gene (reference sequence), MNHNY is the CDR1 and SVGAGI is the CDR2. Turning to this clone: No cognate antigen has been identified for it. Base qualities are not at hand, and no much larger clone is one base apart.

The rearranged segments are TRBV6-6 and TRBJ2-7, with the D call tentatively TRBD1 or TRBD2, each fitting 6 bases. The TCR originated in a young man with type 1 diabetes. What was sequenced was naive CD4+ T cells from blood. The cell subset or site label on this specimen signifies: true naive CD4+ T cells. The encoded CDR3 is CASSYSPGGSYEQYF. The sequence in DNA is TGTGCCAGCAGTTACTCGCCCGGGGGCTCGTACGAGCAGTACTTC.